Below are 24 T cell receptor beta chains sequenced from a single sample in a study of blood T cell repertoires in COVID-19. The table came from immunoSEQ multiplex PCR; TCRdb's copy has only in-frame clones and leaves some out. The repertoire holds fewer than 500,000 clones, about 90% seen once, with 0.75% to 0.85% in the top ten. Sequences were obtained from peripheral blood. The receptors shown here come from a young man with COVID-19, enrolled during active disease.

V and J are TRBV12-3 or TRBV12-4 and TRBJ2-7, with a weak D call TRBD1 (6 bases). This CDR3 is 13 amino acids long. V lost 4 bases, J lost 6 bases, and 13 bases lay in between. The CDR3 DNA is TGTGCCAGCAGTTCGGGTATAGGGGGCGAGCAGTACTTC. Its protein product is CASSSGIGGEQYF.

The genes are TRBV4-1 and TRBJ2-7, with TRBD1 matching over 7 bases. Germline CDR1 reads MGHRA; CDR2 reads YSYEKL. The V and J ends lost 4 bases and 2 bases, in that order; junction bases with no gene match: 5. The CDR3 runs 14 residues. CDR3 amino acids: CASSPRDSAYEQYF. The CDR3 region has the DNA TGCGCCAGCAGCCCCCGGGACAGCGCCTACGAGCAGTACTTC.

This clone was observed a single time. This chain uses TRBV6-1 with TRBJ2-3; D is possibly TRBD2 (7 bases). The V end lost 1 base, the J end lost 4 bases, and 9 bases lay between the germline ends. The CDR3 sequence is 14 residues long. Germline CDR1 and CDR2: MNHNS and SASEGT. CDR3: CASSEGGGPDTQYF. Here the CDR3 DNA reads TGTGCCAGCAGTGAAGGGGGGGGGCCAGATACGCAGTATTTT.

The CDR3 protein is CASSPGPRRQETQYF. CDR3 nucleotides: TGTGCTAGCTCCCCCGGGCCTCGGAGGCAAGAGACCCAGTACTTC. This chain links TRBV7-7 with TRBJ2-5; D possibly corresponds to TRBD2 (5 bases). The CDR3 consists of 15 residues. Looked up from germline, CDR1 is SSHAT and CDR2 is FNYEAQ (reference sequence).

The chain recombines TRBV5-1 with TRBJ1-1, with 9 nucleotides matching TRBD1. The V and J ends lost 5 bases and 10 bases, in that order; junction bases with no gene match: 9. This CDR3 has 13 residues. Per the germline V gene, CDR1 is SGHRS and CDR2 is YFSETQ. The CDR3 is CASSPDDRGLAFF. CDR3 DNA sequence: TGCGCCAGCAGTCCAGACGACAGGGGGTTAGCTTTCTTT.

The rearrangement uses TRBV3-1 (or the pseudogene TRBV3-2) and TRBJ1-6; D is ambiguous. The CDR3 consists of 17 residues. V was clipped by 0 bases and J by 3 bases, with 12 bases between them. In germline, CDR1 is LGHDT, CDR2 YNNKEL (reference sequence). The CDR3 nucleotides are TGTGCCAGCAGCCAAGATTATCGCGGGGACTATAATTCACCCCTCCACTTT. This translates into CASSQDYRGDYNSPLHF.

The genes are TRBV19 and TRBJ2-7; TRBD2 aligns across 10 bases. The CDR3 consists of 15 residues. Germline lookup yields CDR1 LNHDA and CDR2 SQIVND (reference sequence). The V segment lost 5 bases and the J segment 1 base; nucleotides outside the gene matches: 5. CDR3 loop: CASSPTSGQSYEQYF. The CDR3 DNA reads as TGTGCCAGTAGTCCGACTAGCGGGCAGTCCTACGAGCAGTACTTC.

J is TRBJ2-5 and V is TRBV5-6; 9 bases are a match to TRBD1. This CDR3 has 14 amino acids. Germline V CDR1 and CDR2: SGHDT, YYEEEE. V gave up 4 bases and J gave up 4 bases; unmatched junction bases: 5. CDR3 region: CASSIGTGRETQYF. The CDR3 bases are TGTGCCAGCAGCATAGGGACAGGGAGAGAGACCCAGTACTTC. Looking up the rest from reference TRBV5-6 and TRBJ2-5 gives the full variable domain: DAGVTQSPTHLIKTRGQQVTLRCSPKSGHDTVSWYQQALGQGPQFIFQYYEEEERQRGNFPDRFSGHQFPNYSSELNVNALLLGDSALYLCASSIGTGRETQYFGPGTRLLVL.

The CDR3 here is CASRTTGKNYGYTF. The CDR3 nucleotides are TGTGCCAGCAGAACCACAGGGAAGAACTATGGCTACACCTTC. This chain connects TRBV27 to TRBJ1-2, with a tentative D call TRBD1 (6 bases). Deletions cut 6 bases from V and 2 bases from J, with 13 bases between. The germline V gene encodes CDR1 MNHEY and CDR2 SMNVEV (reference sequence). The CDR3 length is 14 residues.

The gene calls are TRBV19 and TRBJ2-7; TRBD2 aligns across 11 bases. This CDR3 spans 14 amino acids. The germline CDR1 and CDR2 sequences are LNHDA and SQIVND (reference sequence). Trimming at V came to 5 bases and at J to 3 bases, leaving 3 bases not matched to a gene. The CDR3 DNA sequence: TGTGCCAGTAGTGTCGGACTAGCGGGCTACGAGCAGTACTTC. Protein: CASSVGLAGYEQYF. The full variable domain, in which reference TRBV19 and TRBJ2-7 provide the parts outside the CDR3, is DGGITQSPKYLFRKEGQNVTLSCEQNLNHDAMYWYRQDPGQGLRLIYYSQIVNDFQKGDIAEGYSVSREKKESFPLTVTSAQKNPTAFYLCASSVGLAGYEQYFGPGTRLTVT.

The rearrangement joins TRBV5-8 to TRBJ1-1; tentatively, D is TRBD1 (5 bases). Germline-derived CDR1 and CDR2 are SGHTS and YDEGEE. Trimming removed 1 base at V and 7 bases at J, with 11 bases between. The CDR3 totals 13 residues. CDR3 sequence (DNA): TGTGCCAGCAGCTTGCGACAGCGACATGAAGCTTTCTTT. Translating gives CASSLRQRHEAFF.

The chain employs TRBV19 and TRBJ1-5; no clear D gene. The CDR3 runs 14 residues. V lost 9 bases and J 6 bases, leaving 18 bases between the germline ends. The V gene's germline CDR1 is LNHDA and CDR2 SQIVND (reference sequence). CDR3 nucleotide sequence: TGTGCCAGCGAGACGGGTGGAGGTGGTCAGCCCCAGCATTTT. This sequence encodes CASETGGGGQPQHF. The variable domain in full, with the rest retrieved from reference TRBV19 and TRBJ1-5, is DGGITQSPKYLFRKEGQNVTLSCEQNLNHDAMYWYRQDPGQGLRLIYYSQIVNDFQKGDIAEGYSVSREKKESFPLTVTSAQKNPTAFYLCASETGGGGQPQHFGDGTRLSIL.

V is TRBV3-1 (or the pseudogene TRBV3-2) and J is TRBJ2-7, with D perhaps TRBD2 (6 bases). The germline V gene has CDR1 LGHDT and CDR2 YNNKEL (reference sequence). The CDR3 consists of 16 residues. V was clipped by 1 base and J by 4 bases, with 17 bases between them. CDR3 residues: CASSQGGGVSGYEQYF. In nucleotides, the CDR3 is TGTGCCAGCAGCCAAGGCGGCGGGGTGAGTGGGTACGAGCAGTACTTC.

This clone was counted once. This chain uses TRBV19 with TRBJ2-7; TRBD2 agrees at 9 bases. Germline trimming cut 5 bases from V and 0 bases from J; bases unmatched to any gene: 11. This CDR3 has 17 residues. Germline lookup yields CDR1 LNHDA and CDR2 SQIVND (reference sequence). Here the CDR3 reads CASSSPGLANYSYEQYF. In DNA form, the CDR3 reads TGTGCCAGTAGTTCCCCTGGACTAGCGAATTACTCCTACGAGCAGTACTTC. The full variable domain, rest sourced from reference TRBV19 and TRBJ2-7, is DGGITQSPKYLFRKEGQNVTLSCEQNLNHDAMYWYRQDPGQGLRLIYYSQIVNDFQKGDIAEGYSVSREKKESFPLTVTSAQKNPTAFYLCASSSPGLANYSYEQYFGPGTRLTVT.

This clone was seen more than once but under ten times. This chain's CDR3 is CASSLPGAYEQYF. In nucleotides, the CDR3 is TGTGCCAGCTCCCTCCCCGGGGCCTACGAGCAGTACTTC. This chain uses TRBV7-9 with TRBJ2-7; a possible D gene is TRBD2 (5 bases). Trimming removed 8 bases at V and 2 bases at J, with 13 bases between. There are 13 residues in the CDR3. Germline V CDR1 and CDR2: SEHNR, FQNEAQ (reference sequence).

This chain uses TRBV29-1 with TRBJ1-2; maybe TRBD1 (5 bases). V was trimmed by 3 bases and J by 4 bases, leaving 9 bases between them. CDR3 length: 12 amino acids. In germline, CDR1 is SQVTM, CDR2 ANQGSEA. The CDR3 DNA reads TGCAGCGTTGACTGGGGCTCCTATGGCTACACCTTC. It encodes CSVDWGSYGYTF. The entire variable domain, with the rest obtained from reference TRBV29-1 and TRBJ1-2, is as follows: SAVISQKPSRDICQRGTSLTIQCQVDSQVTMMFWYRQQPGQSLTLIATANQGSEATYESGFVIDKFPISRPNLTFSTLTVSNMSPEDSSIYLCSVDWGSYGYTFGSGTRLTVV.

V and J are TRBV18 and TRBJ2-3; D is possibly TRBD1 (5 bases). In germline, CDR1 is KGHSH, CDR2 LQKENI. This CDR3 is 16 amino acids long. Between the trimmed V and J ends, which lost 3 bases and 0 bases, there was a span of 13 bases. The CDR3 loop reads CASSPVQGHSTDTQYF. As DNA, the CDR3 is TGTGCCAGCTCACCGGTCCAGGGCCATAGCACAGATACGCAGTATTTT.

The chain has TRBV19 and TRBJ2-1; D possibly corresponds to TRBD2 (5 bases). Trimming shortened V by 6 bases and J by 3 bases, and 12 bases separated the two germline ends. CDR1 and CDR2 from the germline V gene are LNHDA and SQIVND (reference sequence). The CDR3 sequence is 14 residues long. The CDR3 DNA reads TGTGCCAGTAGCTCCGCGGGCCACTACAATGAGCAGTTCTTC. Its protein is CASSSAGHYNEQFF.

The chain has TRBV15 and TRBJ2-5, with 8 bases fitting TRBD2. With V trimmed by 0 bases and J by 2 bases, 8 bases remained unmatched. The germline gives CDR1 LNHNV, CDR2 YYDKDF (reference sequence). This CDR3 has 17 amino acids. CDR3 in DNA: TGTGCCACCAGCAGAGATCGGACTAGCCAGGCACAAGAGACCCAGTACTTC. Protein sequence: CATSRDRTSQAQETQYF.

V usage is TRBV19 and J usage is TRBJ2-6; D might be TRBD2 (5 bases). This CDR3 spans 15 amino acids. CDR1 and CDR2 (germline): LNHDA, SQIVND (reference sequence). V lost 2 bases to trimming and J lost 2 bases, with 7 bases between them. CDR3 region: CASSISGAGANVLTF. CDR3 nucleotides: TGTGCCAGTAGTATATCCGGGGCTGGGGCCAACGTCCTGACTTTC.

This chain connects TRBV5-8 to TRBJ1-2, with 8 bases matching TRBD1. V trimming: 0 bases; J trimming: 12 bases; junction bases outside the gene matches: 10. CDR3 length: 14 residues. CDR1 and CDR2 (germline): SGHTS, YDEGEE. CDR3 region: CASSLGDGTGPNTF. The CDR3 DNA sequence: TGTGCCAGCAGCTTGGGAGACGGGACAGGACCCAACACCTTC.

This rearrangement joins TRBV15 to TRBJ2-7; 10 nucleotides align to TRBD2. Looked up from germline, CDR1 is LNHNV and CDR2 is YYDKDF (reference sequence). Trimming removed 8 bases from V and 4 bases from J; junction bases left unmatched: 11. The CDR3 consists of 15 residues. CDR3 in amino acids: CATARGTSGEYEQYF. The CDR3, as DNA: TGTGCCACCGCCAGGGGAACTAGCGGGGAATACGAGCAGTACTTC.

This clone was counted once. The V gene is TRBV2, the J gene TRBJ2-5; 7 nucleotides match TRBD2. The ends lost 6 bases at V and 4 bases at J; junction bases unmatched: 5. The CDR3 consists of 13 residues. Germline V gives CDR1 SNHLY, CDR2 FYNNEI. The CDR3 coding sequence is TGTGCCAGCAGGCGGGAGTTCCGAGAGACCCAGTACTTC. This encodes CASRREFRETQYF. Variable domain in full (rest from reference TRBV2 and TRBJ2-5): EPEVTQTPSHQVTQMGQEVILRCVPISNHLYFYWYRQILGQKVEFLVSFYNNEISEKSEIFDDQFSVERPDGSNFTLKIRSTKLEDSAMYFCASRREFRETQYFGPGTRLLVL.

The CDR3 sequence: CASSSPPASADTQYF. The CDR3 DNA reads as TGTGCCAGCAGCTCCCCCCCGGCCAGCGCAGATACGCAGTATTTT. The V and J genes are TRBV7-9 and TRBJ2-3; D gene unclear. CDR3 length: 15 amino acids. V lost 4 bases and J lost 4, with 15 bases in between. Germline lookup yields CDR1 SEHNR and CDR2 FQNEAQ (reference sequence).